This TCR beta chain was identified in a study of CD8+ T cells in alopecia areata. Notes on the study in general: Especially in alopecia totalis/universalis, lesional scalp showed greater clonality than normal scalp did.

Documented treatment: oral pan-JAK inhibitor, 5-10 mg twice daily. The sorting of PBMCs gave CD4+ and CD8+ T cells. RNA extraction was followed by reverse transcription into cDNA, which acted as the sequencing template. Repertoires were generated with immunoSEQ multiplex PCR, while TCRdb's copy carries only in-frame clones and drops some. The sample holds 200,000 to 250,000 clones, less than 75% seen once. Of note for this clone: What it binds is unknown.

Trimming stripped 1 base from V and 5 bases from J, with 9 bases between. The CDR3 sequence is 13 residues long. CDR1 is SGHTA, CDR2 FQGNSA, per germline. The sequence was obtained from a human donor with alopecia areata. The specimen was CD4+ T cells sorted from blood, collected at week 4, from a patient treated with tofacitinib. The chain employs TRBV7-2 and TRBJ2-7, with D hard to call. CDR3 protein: CASSLGWQNEQYF. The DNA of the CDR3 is TGTGCCAGCAGCTTAGGTTGGCAGAACGAGCAGTACTTC.